Each of the 2 T cell receptor beta chains below was sequenced from the same sample in a study of blood T cells in healthy people across ages. Using a J-beta primer mix together with a sample-barcoded 5' primer, a second PCR was run for roughly 6 to 11 cycles. TCRdb processed the 5' RACE reads anew with MiXCR; each CDR3 protein has one entry. Altogether over a million distinct CDR3 sequences are present, 35% to 45% being singletons, with the ten largest covering over 3.5%. The material sequenced was blood. These receptors were obtained from a woman younger than 30 in good health.

The sample holds a few counts of this clonotype. The J gene is TRBJ2-6, the V gene TRBV7-2; D is unclear. Per the germline V gene, CDR1 is SGHTA and CDR2 is FQGNSA. Trimming stripped 5 bases from V and 1 base from J, with 21 bases between. This CDR3 spans 19 amino acids. CDR3 residues: CASSLRVTVSLSGANVLTF. CDR3 DNA: TGTGCCAGCAGCCTACGAGTTACAGTCTCCTTATCTGGGGCCAACGTCCTGACTTTC.

This clonotype was observed a few times. The gene calls are TRBV30 and TRBJ1-5; 8 positions match TRBD1. CDR3 length: 14 amino acids. The V segment lost 2 bases and the J segment 6 bases; nucleotides outside the gene matches: 6. Germline loops: CDR1 GTSNPN, CDR2 SVGIG (reference sequence). The CDR3 spells CAWSQGQGGQPQHF. In DNA, the CDR3 is TGTGCCTGGAGTCAAGGACAGGGAGGTCAGCCCCAGCATTTT.